A selection of T cell receptor beta chains follows, all from one sample in a study of CD8 T cells in Susac syndrome. TCRdb ran MiXCR on the immunoSEQ multiplex PCR reads and lists one entry per CDR3 protein. The sample lists around 300,000 distinct CDR3 sequences; about 90% were seen once. The sequencing sample was made of CD4+ T cells from PBMCs. All receptors derive from a human donor with multiple sclerosis. The CDR3 runs from the conserved cysteine through the conserved F or W. D genes are given only for firm matches. A clone size is listed for some rows: how often the clone was seen (once, few, many), or a class if it is expanded.

d_call j_call v_call clone_size cdr3_aa cdr3_nt
NA TRBJ1-1 TRBV24-1 NA CATSDLRQVNEAFF TGTGCCACCAGTGATTTGAGGCAGGTTAATGAAGCTTTCTTT
NA TRBJ2-7 TRBV12-3/TRBV12-4 NA CASSLHGGASEQYF TGTGCCAGCAGTCTCCACGGTGGAGCCTCCGAGCAGTACTTC
TRBD2 TRBJ2-3 TRBV7-8 NA CASTKSGLAGSTDTQYF TGTGCCAGCACCAAATCGGGACTAGCGGGAAGCACAGATACGCAGTATTTT
NA TRBJ2-3 TRBV10-3 NA CAITRTPQLTDTQYF TGTGCCATCACCCGGACACCCCAGCTGACAGATACGCAGTATTTT
NA TRBJ2-2 TRBV4-2 NA CASSQDGIFTGELFF TGTGCCAGCAGCCAGGACGGGATCTTCACCGGGGAGCTGTTTTTT
TRBD1 TRBJ1-1 TRBV14 once CASSQWTGRDTEAFF TGTGCCAGCAGCCAATGGACAGGGAGGGACACTGAAGCTTTCTTT
TRBD2 TRBJ2-1 TRBV30 NA CAWSRLADLGEQFF TGTGCCTGGAGTCGTCTAGCGGACCTCGGGGAGCAGTTCTTC
NA TRBJ2-6 TRBV6-1 NA CASSRQGLSGANVLTF TGTGCCAGCAGCCGACAAGGCCTCTCTGGGGCCAACGTCCTGACTTTC
NA TRBJ1-1 TRBV27 NA CASSSQALLNTEAFF TGTGCCAGCAGTTCCCAGGCGCTCTTGAACACTGAAGCTTTCTTT
TRBD2 TRBJ2-1 TRBV20-1 NA CSAPGGAGVNNEQFF TGCAGTGCCCCCGGGGGTGCGGGAGTTAACAATGAGCAGTTCTTC
TRBD2 TRBJ2-7 TRBV19 once CASSRTSMYEQYF TGTGCCAGTAGTAGGACTAGCATGTACGAGCAGTACTTC
NA TRBJ2-1 TRBV29-1 NA CSVVRGARGTYNEQFF TGCAGCGTGGTCAGGGGTGCTCGGGGGACCTACAATGAGCAGTTCTTC
TRBD1 TRBJ2-2 TRBV7-7 NA CASRRDSAGELFF TGTGCTAGCAGAAGGGACAGTGCCGGGGAGCTGTTTTTT
NA TRBJ2-2 TRBV7-2 NA CASSLLRLRNTGELFF TGTGCCAGCAGCTTGCTAAGGCTACGTAACACCGGGGAGCTGTTTTTT
NA TRBJ1-1 TRBV2 NA CASSRIPEAFF TGTGCCAGCAGTAGGATCCCTGAAGCTTTCTTT
NA TRBJ1-1 TRBV2 NA CASSGRTENTEAFF TGTGCCAGCAGTGGGAGGACAGAGAACACTGAAGCTTTCTTT
NA TRBJ2-7 TRBV7-9 NA CASSLVGGRTYEQYF TGTGCCAGCAGCTTAGTCGGCGGGCGAACCTACGAGCAGTACTTC
TRBD2 TRBJ2-3 TRBV7-2 NA CASSLGLGGGTDTQYF TGTGCCAGCAGCTTAGGGCTAGGCGGGGGGACAGATACGCAGTATTTT
TRBD2 TRBJ2-3 TRBV29-1 NA CSVGGASGKGDTQYF TGCAGCGTTGGAGGGGCTAGCGGGAAGGGAGATACGCAGTATTTT
NA TRBJ1-2 TRBV5-1 NA CASSLYQGNYGYTF TGCGCCAGCAGCTTGTATCAGGGAAACTATGGCTACACCTTC
NA TRBJ1-3 TRBV6-2/TRBV6-3 NA CASSYPFGGAAGRNTIYF TGTGCCAGCAGTTACCCCTTCGGAGGGGCCGCAGGGCGAAACACCATATATTTT
TRBD1 TRBJ2-7 TRBV2 NA CASSTGVHEQYF TGTGCCAGCAGTACAGGGGTCCACGAGCAGTACTTC
NA TRBJ2-3 TRBV27 few CASSPGGASTDTQYF TGTGCCAGCAGTCCCGGGGGCGCTAGCACAGATACGCAGTATTTT
NA TRBJ1-5 TRBV7-6 NA CASSLGGYQPQHF TGTGCCAGCAGCTTAGGGGGATATCAGCCCCAGCATTTT
NA TRBJ2-2 TRBV6-6 NA CASSEPARGAGELFF TGTGCCAGCAGCGAACCCGCGCGGGGCGCCGGGGAGCTGTTTTTT
NA TRBJ1-1 TRBV3-1 NA CASSQAVWTEAFF TGTGCCAGCAGCCAAGCGGTTTGGACTGAAGCTTTCTTT
NA TRBJ1-2 TRBV30 NA CAWSVKSRDGYTF TGTGCCTGGAGTGTAAAGTCCCGGGACGGCTACACCTTC
TRBD2 TRBJ2-1 TRBV7-2 NA CASSFRLAGGWNEQFF TGTGCCAGCAGCTTCCGACTAGCGGGAGGTTGGAATGAGCAGTTCTTC
NA TRBJ2-3 TRBV6-5 NA CASSGWGRPDTQYF TGTGCCAGCAGCGGGTGGGGAAGACCAGATACGCAGTATTTT
TRBD1 TRBJ1-2 TRBV6-1 NA CASRVTGPVSNYGYTF TGTGCCAGCAGGGTGACAGGGCCAGTCTCTAACTATGGCTACACCTTC
NA TRBJ2-3 TRBV7-9 NA CASAPGGLTTDTQYF TGTGCCAGCGCACCCGGGGGCCTTACCACAGATACGCAGTATTTT
NA TRBJ2-2 TRBV5-1 NA CASSPRLAGNTGELFF TGCGCCAGCAGCCCTAGGCTAGCCGGGAACACCGGGGAGCTGTTTTTT
TRBD1 TRBJ2-2 TRBV7-9 few CASSRDRDTGELFF TGTGCCAGCAGCCGAGACAGGGACACCGGGGAGCTGTTTTTT
NA TRBJ1-2 TRBV30 NA CAWSHLLGGGYTF TGTGCCTGGAGTCACTTACTAGGGGGTGGCTACACCTTC
TRBD1 TRBJ1-1 TRBV4-3 NA CASSRQGIRTEAFF TGCGCCAGCAGCAGACAGGGAATTAGAACTGAAGCTTTCTTT
NA TRBJ1-1 TRBV20-1 NA CSASHQNTEAFF TGCAGTGCTAGTCACCAGAACACTGAAGCTTTCTTT
TRBD1 TRBJ1-1 TRBV20-1 NA CSATGDRGNTEAFF TGCAGTGCTACGGGGGACAGGGGGAACACTGAAGCTTTCTTT
NA TRBJ1-2 TRBV30 NA CAWTRWAGLPDGYTF TGTGCCTGGACCCGGTGGGCAGGGCTCCCGGATGGCTACACCTTC
NA TRBJ2-3 TRBV5-1 once CASSLRQGRTTDTQYF TGCGCCAGCAGCTTGAGGCAGGGGCGTACCACAGATACGCAGTATTTT
TRBD2 TRBJ2-7 TRBV6-1 NA CASRGGTSGRYAGEQYF TGTGCCAGCAGGGGTGGGACTAGCGGAAGGTATGCGGGTGAGCAGTACTTC
NA TRBJ2-6 TRBV3-1 NA CASSQFSGPSGANVLTF TGTGCCAGCAGCCAATTCTCAGGGCCCTCTGGGGCCAACGTCCTGACTTTC
NA TRBJ1-3 TRBV5-1 NA CASSLMSGAGNTIYF TGCGCCAGCAGCTTGATGTCAGGGGCTGGAAACACCATATATTTT
NA TRBJ2-7 TRBV9 NA CASSVTSRGYEQYF TGTGCCAGCAGCGTAACTAGCAGAGGCTACGAGCAGTACTTC
NA TRBJ1-3 TRBV19 NA CASSIGQSTAGNTIYF TGTGCCAGTAGTATTGGACAGAGCACCGCTGGAAACACCATATATTTT
NA TRBJ2-3 TRBV5-4 once CASSSPGKTQYF TGTGCCAGCAGCTCCCCGGGTAAAACGCAGTATTTT
NA TRBJ1-6 TRBV19 NA CASSIRDTNSPLHF TGTGCCAGTAGTATCCGGGACACCAATTCACCCCTCCACTTT
NA TRBJ2-5 TRBV19 NA CASSVLGEETQYF TGTGCCAGTAGTGTTCTAGGAGAGGAGACCCAGTACTTC
NA TRBJ2-7 TRBV11-3 NA CASQGLSYEQYF TGTGCCAGCCAGGGACTTTCCTACGAGCAGTACTTC
TRBD1 TRBJ2-1 TRBV15 NA CATRSGTGDRGNEQFF TGTGCCACTAGATCCGGGACAGGGGATCGTGGCAATGAGCAGTTCTTC
NA TRBJ2-2 TRBV27 NA CASSLFDGSAGELFF TGTGCCAGCAGTTTATTTGATGGGTCGGCCGGGGAGCTGTTTTTT
NA TRBJ2-1 TRBV7-8 NA CASSLRGKGSEQFF TGTGCCAGCAGCTTAAGGGGTAAGGGCTCAGAGCAGTTCTTC
NA TRBJ2-7 TRBV7-9 NA CASSSDSTDIYEQYF TGTGCCAGCAGCTCGGACTCAACCGACATCTACGAGCAGTACTTC